The following is a T cell receptor beta chain sequence with its context. The source of the sample is a study of cytomegalovirus exposure and HLA in healthy donors. PCR amplification relied on 60 Vbeta primers (plus 13 Jbeta primers). The assay was immunoSEQ multiplex PCR, and TCRdb's table has in-frame clones only and misses some. Listed are approximately 76,000 clones; about 4.1% falls within the top ten. The ends lost 0 bases at V and 8 bases at J; junction bases unmatched: 5. Germline CDR1 MNHNS, CDR2 SASEGT. The CDR3 loop spans 16 amino acids. This TCR was sampled from a man aged 18 to 29 in good health and CMV-seropositive. Sequencing was performed on PBMCs. V gene TRBV6-1 combines with J gene TRBJ1-6, with 9 bases lining up with TRBD1. The CDR3 protein is CASSEAPGTGHSPLHF. The CDR3 nucleotides read TGTGCCAGCAGTGAAGCGCCAGGGACAGGGCATTCACCCCTCCACTTT.